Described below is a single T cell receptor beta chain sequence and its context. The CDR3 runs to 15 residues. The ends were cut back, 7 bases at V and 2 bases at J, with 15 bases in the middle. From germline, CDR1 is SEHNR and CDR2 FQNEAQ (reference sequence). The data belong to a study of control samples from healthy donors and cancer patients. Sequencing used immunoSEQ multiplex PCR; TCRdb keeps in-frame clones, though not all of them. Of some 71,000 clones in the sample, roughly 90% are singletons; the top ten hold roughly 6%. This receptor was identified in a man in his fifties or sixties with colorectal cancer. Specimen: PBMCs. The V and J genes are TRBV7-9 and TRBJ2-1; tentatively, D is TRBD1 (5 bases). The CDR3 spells CASTTDRITYNEQFF. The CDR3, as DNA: TGTGCCAGCACCACAGACAGAATTACCTACAATGAGCAGTTCTTC.